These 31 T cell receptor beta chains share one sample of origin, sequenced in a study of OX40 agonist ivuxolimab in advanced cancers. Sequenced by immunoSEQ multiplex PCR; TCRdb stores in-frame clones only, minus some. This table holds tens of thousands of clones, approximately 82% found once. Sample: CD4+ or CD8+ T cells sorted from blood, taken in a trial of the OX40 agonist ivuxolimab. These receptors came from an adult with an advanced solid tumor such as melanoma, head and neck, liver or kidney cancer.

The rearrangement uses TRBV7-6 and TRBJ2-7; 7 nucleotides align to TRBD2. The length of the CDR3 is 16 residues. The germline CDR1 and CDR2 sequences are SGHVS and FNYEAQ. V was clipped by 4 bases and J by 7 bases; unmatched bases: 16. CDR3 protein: CASSSGRGGSLGEQYF. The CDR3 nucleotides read TGTGCCAGCAGCTCTGGGAGGGGCGGAAGCCTAGGGGAGCAGTACTTC. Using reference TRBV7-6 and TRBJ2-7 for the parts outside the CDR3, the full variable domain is GAGVSQSPRYKVTKRGQDVALRCDPISGHVSLYWYRQALGQGPEFLTYFNYEAQQDKSGLPNDRFSAERPEGSISTLTIQRTEQRDSAMYRCASSSGRGGSLGEQYFGPGTRLTVT.

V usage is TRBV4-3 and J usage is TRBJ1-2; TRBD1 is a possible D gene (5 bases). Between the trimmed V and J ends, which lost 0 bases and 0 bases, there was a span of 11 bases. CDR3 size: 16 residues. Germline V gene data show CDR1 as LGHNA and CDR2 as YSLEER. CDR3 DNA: TGCGCCAGCAGCCAAGAGAGGGGCAGTTCTAACTATGGCTACACCTTC. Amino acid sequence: CASSQERGSSNYGYTF.

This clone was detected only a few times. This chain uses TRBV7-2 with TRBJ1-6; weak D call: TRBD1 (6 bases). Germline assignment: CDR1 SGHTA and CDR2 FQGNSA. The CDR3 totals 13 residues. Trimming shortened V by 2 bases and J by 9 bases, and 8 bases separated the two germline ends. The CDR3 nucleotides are TGTGCCAGCAGCTTACAGGGGACTTCACCCCTCCACTTT. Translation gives CASSLQGTSPLHF.

The CDR3 DNA reads as TGTGCCAGTAGTATAATGCACTTCCAAGAGACCCAGTACTTC. Translation: CASSIMHFQETQYF. The V and J genes are TRBV19 and TRBJ2-5; D unclear. Looked up from germline, CDR1 is LNHDA and CDR2 is SQIVND (reference sequence). This CDR3 is 14 amino acids long. Trimming took 2 bases from V and 1 from J, leaving 8 bases between them.

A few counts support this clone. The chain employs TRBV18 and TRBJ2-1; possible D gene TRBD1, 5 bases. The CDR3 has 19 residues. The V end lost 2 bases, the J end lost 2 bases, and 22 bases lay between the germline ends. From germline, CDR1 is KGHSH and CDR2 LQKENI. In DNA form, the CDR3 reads TGTGCCAGCTCACCAGGGCACGGCCCAAGGGGTGGCGCCTACAATGAGCAGTTCTTC. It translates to CASSPGHGPRGGAYNEQFF.

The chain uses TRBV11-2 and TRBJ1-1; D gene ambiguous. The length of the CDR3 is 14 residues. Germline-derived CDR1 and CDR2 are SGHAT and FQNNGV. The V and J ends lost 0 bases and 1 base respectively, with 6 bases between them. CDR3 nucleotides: TGTGCCAGCAGCTTAGATTCCGGGAACACTGAAGCTTTCTTT. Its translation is CASSLDSGNTEAFF.

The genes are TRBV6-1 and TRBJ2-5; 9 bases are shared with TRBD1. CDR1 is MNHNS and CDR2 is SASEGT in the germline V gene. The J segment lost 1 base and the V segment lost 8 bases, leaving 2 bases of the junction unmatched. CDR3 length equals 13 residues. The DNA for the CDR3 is TGTGCCAGCTGGGACAGGGTCCAAGAGACCCAGTACTTC. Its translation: CASWDRVQETQYF.

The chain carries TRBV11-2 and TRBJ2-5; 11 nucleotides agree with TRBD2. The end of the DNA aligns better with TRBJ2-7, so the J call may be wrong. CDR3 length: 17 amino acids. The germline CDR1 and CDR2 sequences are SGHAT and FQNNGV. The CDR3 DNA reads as TGTGCCAGCAGCTTCTTCCCCTCGACTAGCGGGAACTACGAGCAGTACTTC. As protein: CASSFFPSTSGNYEQYF.

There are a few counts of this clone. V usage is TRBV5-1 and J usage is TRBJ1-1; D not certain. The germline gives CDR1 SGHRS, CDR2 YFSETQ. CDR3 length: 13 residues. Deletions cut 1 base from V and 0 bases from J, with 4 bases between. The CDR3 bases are TGCGCCAGCAGCTTGAATCTGAACACTGAAGCTTTCTTT. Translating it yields CASSLNLNTEAFF. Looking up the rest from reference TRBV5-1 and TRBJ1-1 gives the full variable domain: KAGVTQTPRYLIKTRGQQVTLSCSPISGHRSVSWYQQTPGQGLQFLFEYFSETQRNKGNFPGRFSGRQFSNSRSEMNVSTLELGDSALYLCASSLNLNTEAFFGQGTRLTVV.

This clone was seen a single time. The CDR3 nucleotides read TGTGCCAGTAGAAAGGGTAGAAACACCGGGGAGCTGTTTTTT. Residues: CASRKGRNTGELFF. The chain joins TRBV19 to TRBJ2-2; D remains unclear. Germline V gives CDR1 LNHDA, CDR2 SQIVND (reference sequence). The length of the CDR3 is 14 residues. Trimming stripped 6 bases from V and 2 bases from J, with 10 bases between.

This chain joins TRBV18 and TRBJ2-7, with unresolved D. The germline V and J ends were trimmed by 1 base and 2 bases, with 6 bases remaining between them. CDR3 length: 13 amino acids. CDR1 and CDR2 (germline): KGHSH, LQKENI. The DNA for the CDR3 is TGTGCCAGCTCACCACAAGGGCCCTACGAGCAGTACTTC. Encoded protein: CASSPQGPYEQYF.

This chain's CDR3 is CASSLGGSSGNTIYF. The CDR3 DNA follows: TGTGCCAGCAGCCTGGGGGGCAGCTCTGGAAACACCATATATTTT. V usage is TRBV11-2 and J usage is TRBJ1-3; possible D gene TRBD1, 6 bases. The V end was cut by 5 bases, the J end by 0 bases, with 11 bases between. Per germline, CDR1 SGHAT and CDR2 FQNNGV. The CDR3 spans 15 residues.

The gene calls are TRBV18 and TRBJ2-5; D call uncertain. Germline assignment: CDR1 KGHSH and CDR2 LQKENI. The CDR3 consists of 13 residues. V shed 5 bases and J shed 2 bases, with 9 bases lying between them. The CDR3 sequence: CASSSDIQETQYF. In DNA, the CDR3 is TGTGCCAGCTCATCCGATATACAAGAGACCCAGTACTTC.

The CDR3 region is CASRSVLTYEQYF. CDR3 bases: TGTGCCAGCAGGAGCGTCCTTACCTACGAGCAGTACTTC. The chain recombines TRBV6-6 with TRBJ2-7; D call uncertain. The V and J ends lost 6 bases and 2 bases respectively, with 11 bases between them. The CDR3 is 13 amino acids. The germline gives CDR1 MNHNY, CDR2 SVGAGI (reference sequence).

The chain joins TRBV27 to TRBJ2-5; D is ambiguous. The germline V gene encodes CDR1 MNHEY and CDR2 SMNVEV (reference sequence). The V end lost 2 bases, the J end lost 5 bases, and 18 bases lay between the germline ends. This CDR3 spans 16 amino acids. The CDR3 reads CASSLTVDLGRETQYF. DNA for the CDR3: TGTGCCAGCAGTTTAACGGTCGACCTGGGCCGGGAGACCCAGTACTTC.

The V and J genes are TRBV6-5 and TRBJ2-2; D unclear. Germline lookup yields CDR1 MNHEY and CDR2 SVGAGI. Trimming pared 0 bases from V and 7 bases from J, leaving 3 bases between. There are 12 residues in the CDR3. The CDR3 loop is CASSYSVGELFF. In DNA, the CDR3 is TGTGCCAGCAGTTACTCCGTCGGGGAGCTGTTTTTT.

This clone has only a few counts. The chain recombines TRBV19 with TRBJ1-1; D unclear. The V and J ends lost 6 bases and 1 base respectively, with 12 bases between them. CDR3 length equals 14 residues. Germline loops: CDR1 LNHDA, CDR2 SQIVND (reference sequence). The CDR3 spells CASSTMVGNTEAFF. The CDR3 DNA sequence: TGTGCCAGTAGCACCATGGTCGGGAACACTGAAGCTTTCTTT.

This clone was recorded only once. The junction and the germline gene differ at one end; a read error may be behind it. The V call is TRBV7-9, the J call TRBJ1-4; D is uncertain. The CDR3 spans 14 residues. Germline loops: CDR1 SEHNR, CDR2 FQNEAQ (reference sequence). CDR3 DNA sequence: TGCGCCAGCAGCTTATCGGAAACTAATGAAAAACTGTTTTTT. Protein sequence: CASSLSETNEKLFF.

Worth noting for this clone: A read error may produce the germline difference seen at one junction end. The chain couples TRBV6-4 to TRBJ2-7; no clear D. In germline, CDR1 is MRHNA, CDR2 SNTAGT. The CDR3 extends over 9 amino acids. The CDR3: CASTEAVRF. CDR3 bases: TGTGCCAGCACTGAAGCAGTACGCTTC.

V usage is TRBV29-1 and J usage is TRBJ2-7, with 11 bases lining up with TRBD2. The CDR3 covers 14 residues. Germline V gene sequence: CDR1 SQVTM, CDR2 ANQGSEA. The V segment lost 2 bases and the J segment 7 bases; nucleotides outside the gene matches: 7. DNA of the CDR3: TGCAGCGTTGAATTTAGCGGGAGGGGGAGTGAGCAGTACTTC. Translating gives CSVEFSGRGSEQYF.

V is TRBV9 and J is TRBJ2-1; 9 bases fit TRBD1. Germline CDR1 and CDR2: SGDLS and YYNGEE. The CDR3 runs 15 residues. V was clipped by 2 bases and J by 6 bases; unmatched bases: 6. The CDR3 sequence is CASSVEDRGGNEQFF. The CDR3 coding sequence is TGTGCCAGCAGCGTGGAGGACAGGGGAGGCAATGAGCAGTTCTTC. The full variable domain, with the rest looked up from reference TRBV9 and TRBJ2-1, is DSGVTQTPKHLITATGQRVTLRCSPRSGDLSVYWYQQSLDQGLQFLIQYYNGEERAKGNILERFSAQQFPDLHSELNLSSLELGDSALYFCASSVEDRGGNEQFFGPGTRLTVL.

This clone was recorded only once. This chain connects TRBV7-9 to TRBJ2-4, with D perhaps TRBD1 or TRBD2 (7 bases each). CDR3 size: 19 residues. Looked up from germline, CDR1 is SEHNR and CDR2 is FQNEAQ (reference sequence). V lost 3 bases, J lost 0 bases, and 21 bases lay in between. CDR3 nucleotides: TGTGCCAGCAGCTTGGACGAATACAGGGGAGGGCTAGCCAAAAACATTCAGTACTTC. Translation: CASSLDEYRGGLAKNIQYF. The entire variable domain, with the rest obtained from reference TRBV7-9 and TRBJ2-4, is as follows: DTGVSQNPRHKITKRGQNVTFRCDPISEHNRLYWYRQTLGQGPEFLTYFQNEAQLEKSRLLSDRFSAERPKGSFSTLEIQRTEQGDSAMYLCASSLDEYRGGLAKNIQYFGAGTRLSVL.

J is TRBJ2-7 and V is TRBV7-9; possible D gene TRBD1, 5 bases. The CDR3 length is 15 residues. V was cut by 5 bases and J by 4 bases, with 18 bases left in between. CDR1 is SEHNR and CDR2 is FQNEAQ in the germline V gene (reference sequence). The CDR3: CASSQNRGDSYEQYF. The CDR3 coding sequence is TGTGCCAGCAGCCAGAATAGGGGTGACTCGTACGAGCAGTACTTC.

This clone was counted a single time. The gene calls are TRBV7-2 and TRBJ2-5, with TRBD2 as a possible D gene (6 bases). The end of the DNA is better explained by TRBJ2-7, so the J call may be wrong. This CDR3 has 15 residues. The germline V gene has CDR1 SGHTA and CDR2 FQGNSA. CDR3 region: CASSPGRRGLDEQYF. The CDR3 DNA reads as TGTGCCAGCAGCCCGGGTAGGAGGGGTTTAGACGAGCAGTACTTC.

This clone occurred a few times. The CDR3 bases are TGTGCCAGCAGTGAAAGGGGTTGGGACACTGAAGCTTTCTTT. This codes for CASSERGWDTEAFF. This chain links TRBV2 with TRBJ1-1, with D perhaps matching TRBD1 (5 bases). The CDR3 extends over 14 amino acids. Germline values: CDR1 SNHLY, CDR2 FYNNEI. Trimming took off 2 bases at V and 3 bases at J, with 10 bases between the two ends.

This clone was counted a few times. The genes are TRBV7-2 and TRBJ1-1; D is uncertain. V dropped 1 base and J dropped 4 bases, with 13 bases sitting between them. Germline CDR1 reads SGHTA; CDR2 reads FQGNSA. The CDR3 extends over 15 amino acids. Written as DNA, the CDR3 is TGTGCCAGCAGCTTAGGGCAGGTCGGCTTCACTGAAGCTTTCTTT. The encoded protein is CASSLGQVGFTEAFF.

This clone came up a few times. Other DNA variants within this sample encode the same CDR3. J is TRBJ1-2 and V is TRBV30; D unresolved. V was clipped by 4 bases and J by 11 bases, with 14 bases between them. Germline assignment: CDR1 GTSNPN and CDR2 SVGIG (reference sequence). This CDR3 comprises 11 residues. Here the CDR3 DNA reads TGTGCCTGGAACCAACTCCGAGGGTACACCTTC. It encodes CAWNQLRGYTF.

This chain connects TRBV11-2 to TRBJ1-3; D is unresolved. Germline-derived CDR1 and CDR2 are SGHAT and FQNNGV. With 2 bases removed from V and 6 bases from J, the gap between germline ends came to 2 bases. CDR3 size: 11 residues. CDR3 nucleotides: TGTGCCAGCAGCTTACAAAACACCATATATTTT. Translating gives CASSLQNTIYF.

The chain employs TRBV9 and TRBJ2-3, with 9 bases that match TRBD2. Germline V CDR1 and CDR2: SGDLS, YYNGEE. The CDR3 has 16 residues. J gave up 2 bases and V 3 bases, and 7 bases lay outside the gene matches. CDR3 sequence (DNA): TGTGCCAGCAGCGGCCTACTAGCGGGTTACACAGATACGCAGTATTTT. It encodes CASSGLLAGYTDTQYF.

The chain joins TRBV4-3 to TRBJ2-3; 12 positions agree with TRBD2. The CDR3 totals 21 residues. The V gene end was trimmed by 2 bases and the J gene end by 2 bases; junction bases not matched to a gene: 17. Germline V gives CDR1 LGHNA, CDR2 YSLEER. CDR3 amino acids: CASSQSPASGGALYYTDTQYF. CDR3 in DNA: TGCGCCAGCAGCCAATCTCCGGCTAGCGGGGGGGCCCTCTATTACACAGATACGCAGTATTTT.

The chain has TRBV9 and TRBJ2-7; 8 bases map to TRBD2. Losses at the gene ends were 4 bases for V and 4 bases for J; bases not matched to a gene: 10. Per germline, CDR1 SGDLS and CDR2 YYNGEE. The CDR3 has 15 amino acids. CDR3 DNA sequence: TGTGCCAGCAGCCCTCACGGGGGGGTATTGTACGAGCAGTACTTC. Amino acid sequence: CASSPHGGVLYEQYF.